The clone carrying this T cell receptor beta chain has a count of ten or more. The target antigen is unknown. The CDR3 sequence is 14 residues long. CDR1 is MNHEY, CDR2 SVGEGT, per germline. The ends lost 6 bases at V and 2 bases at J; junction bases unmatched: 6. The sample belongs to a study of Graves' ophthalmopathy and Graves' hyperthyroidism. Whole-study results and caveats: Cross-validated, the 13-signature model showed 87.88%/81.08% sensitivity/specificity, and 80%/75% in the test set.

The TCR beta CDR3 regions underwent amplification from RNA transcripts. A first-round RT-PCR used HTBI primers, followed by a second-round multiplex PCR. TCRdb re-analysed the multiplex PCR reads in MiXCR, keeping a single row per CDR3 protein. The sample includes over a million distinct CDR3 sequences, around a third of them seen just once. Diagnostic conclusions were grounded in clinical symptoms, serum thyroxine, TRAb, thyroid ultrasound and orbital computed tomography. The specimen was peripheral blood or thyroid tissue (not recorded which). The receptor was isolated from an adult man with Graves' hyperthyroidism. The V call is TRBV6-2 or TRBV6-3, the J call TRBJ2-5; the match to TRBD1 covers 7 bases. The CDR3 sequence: CASRSGTDQETQYF. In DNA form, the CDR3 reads TGTGCCAGCAGATCCGGGACAGATCAAGAGACCCAGTACTTC.